This T cell receptor (beta chain) originates from a study of cytomegalovirus exposure and HLA in healthy donors. Overall study findings and caveats: With further analysis later on, most CMV-associated TCR beta chains appeared HLA-restricted.

PCR involved 60 Vbeta and 13 Jbeta primers. Produced via immunoSEQ multiplex PCR; TCRdb's table is partial and in-frame only. The sample lists about 60,000 clones; about 73% were seen once. Germline loops: CDR1 LNHDA, CDR2 SQIVND (reference sequence). The CDR3 is made up of 15 amino acids. V lost 4 bases, J lost 0 bases, and 4 bases stayed unmatched. Concerning this clone: Antigen specificity is unknown.

This chain connects TRBV19 to TRBJ1-2; TRBD1 matches 8 bases. Material: PBMCs. The clonotype originates from a woman aged 55-69 years in good health and CMV-seropositive. CDR3 protein: CASSNTGGPNYGYTF. CDR3 sequence (DNA): TGTGCCAGTAGTAATACAGGGGGACCTAACTATGGCTACACCTTC.